This entry features one T cell receptor beta chain sequence. Profiled with immunoSEQ multiplex PCR; TCRdb holds only in-frame clones, not every one. The sample yields hundreds of thousands of clones, around nine tenths seen once. Between the trimmed V and J ends, which lost 0 bases and 0 bases, there was a span of 9 bases. Germline V gene sequence: CDR1 LGHNT, CDR2 FRNRAP. This CDR3 region has 15 residues. The record originates from a study of blood T cell repertoires in COVID-19. Study-level background: From T cells, B-cell-depleted T cells, or PBMCs came the material, which was cDNA or gDNA.

This clonotype was obtained from a woman between 18 and 30 years old who had been exposed to COVID-19. The chain links TRBV12-5 to TRBJ2-7; D possibly corresponds to TRBD1 (5 bases). The sequencing sample was made of PBMCs or T cells enriched from blood (not recorded which). The CDR3 protein is CASGLVQESSYEQYF. DNA for the CDR3: TGTGCTAGTGGTTTGGTACAGGAGAGCTCCTACGAGCAGTACTTC.